The clone carrying this TCR beta chain was counted a few times. Its specificity is unknown. The CDR3 sequence is 14 residues long. CDR1 is SGHRS and CDR2 is YFSETQ in the germline V gene. Trimming stripped 3 bases from V and 8 bases from J, with 16 bases between. These data originate in a study of OX40 agonist ivuxolimab in advanced cancers. Turning to the study itself: At 0.01 to 10 mg/kg, ivuxolimab was administered intravenously to patients every 2 weeks. Three patients got partial responses; one had hepatocellular carcinoma and two had cutaneous melanoma.

Some clones are missing from TCRdb's copy, which holds only in-frame ones; the method was immunoSEQ multiplex PCR. Among under 20,000 clones listed, 79% were seen once. Autoimmune disease history or systemic immunosuppression meant exclusion. Notes on the study in general: Expansion of clones was among the lowest in partial responders at 0.1-3.0 mg/kg.

The receptor comes from an adult with an advanced solid tumor such as melanoma, head and neck, liver or kidney cancer. This sample comprised CD4+ or CD8+ T cells sorted from blood, obtained in a trial of the OX40 agonist ivuxolimab. The rearrangement joins TRBV5-1 to TRBJ2-3, with no clear D. CDR3 sequence: CASSSQDGRFTQYF. DNA of the CDR3: TGCGCCAGCAGCTCCCAGGACGGCCGTTTTACGCAGTATTTT. Supplemented by reference TRBV5-1 and TRBJ2-3, the full variable domain reads KAGVTQTPRYLIKTRGQQVTLSCSPISGHRSVSWYQQTPGQGLQFLFEYFSETQRNKGNFPGRFSGRQFSNSRSEMNVSTLELGDSALYLCASSSQDGRFTQYFGPGTRLTVL.